The present entry profiles one TCR beta chain with its context. This clone's antigen is unknown. No clone much larger than this one lies a single base away; base qualities are absent. From a lookup of the germline V gene, CDR1 and CDR2 are SQVTM and ANQGSEA. There are 12 amino acids in the CDR3, from cysteine to phenylalanine inclusive. The entry retains the CDR3 DNA only, 36 bases that are in frame from base 1. This record belongs to a study of shared clonotypes between healthy human individuals (dated by TCRdb to about 2020). About the study as a whole: A couple of women and a few men aged 18 to 49 years were included in the cohort. To increase sequencing depth and limit assay-specific biases, TCR repertoire library preparation and sequencing were carried out by different laboratories using diverse techniques. Per donor, three plates each were used for CD4 naive and CD4 memory, two for CD8 naive, and one for CD8 memory. Blood TCR repertoires of roughly 5 healthy adults were deeply sequenced to estimate repertoire size and the extent of clonotype sharing between individuals. Between about 0.9 and 9 billion PBMCs per donor were obtained by leukapheresis. Study-wide conclusions, independent of this receptor: Because the study included a small number of donors, the genetic and exposure-history diversity represented was limited. Clonotypes shared by all four sorted-subset donors showed higher generation probabilities than non-shared clonotypes. Incomplete sequencing was indicated by rarefaction of sorted-subset datasets, despite the large sequencing depth. When a few donors were compared, the shared fraction of clonotypes was about 5% for naive CD4, more than 3% for naive CD8, 2% to 2.5% for memory CD4, and less than 0.5% for memory CD8. Pairwise subsampling led to the expectation that sequencing depth would affect the degree of clonotype sharing among donors. Sampling was restricted to blood, and TCR repertoires in tissue are likely to differ from TCR repertoires in blood. Naive subsets generally had larger estimated clonotype richness than memory subsets.

The donors were healthy, HIV-negative adults who had no recently reported acute infections or vaccinations. Every donor was a Caucasian adult living in Nashville, Tennessee, USA. CD4+ T cells were enriched by magnetic negative selection; naive cells were then positively selected on CD45RA, and the negative fraction formed the memory subset. After blood collection by leukapheresis, PBMCs were isolated using Ficoll-Histopaque density gradient centrifugation and then cryopreserved in the vapor phase of liquid nitrogen. Purity and quantity of every magnetically sorted T cell population were checked by analytical flow cytometry. Genomic DNA was isolated from every sorted fraction and measured by UV absorbance on a Nanodrop 2000c. TCR CDR3 regions were amplified from genomic DNA by multiplex PCR using the deep immunoSEQ assay. For each cell subset, the extracted genomic DNA was distributed evenly across all wells of several immunoSEQ 96-well plates, and each plate served as one replicate. Each replicate PCR for sorted subsets received approximately 220 ng genomic DNA, equal to roughly 30,000 T cell genomes. Purified libraries were quantified with a Qubit 3.0 fluorometer, sized on a Bioanalyzer 2100, and re-quantified with the KAPA Library Quantification kit. A separate single-read 150-cycle Illumina NextSeq 550 flow cell was used to sequence each immunoSEQ 96-well plate. Turning to the authors' computational methods: Because only junctional sequences without quality scores were contained in the immunoSEQ output, filtering matching that applied to full-length reads could not be performed. To assign V/J genes and CDR3, sequences were annotated using PyIR, a Python wrapper for IgBLAST v1.9, with IMGT germline references. Reads with weak V/J assignments (E-value above 1e-6), missing CDR3, stop codons, out-of-frame junctions, or ambiguous translated residues were removed. A V3J clonotype was defined by an identical inferred V gene, J gene, and CDR3 amino acid sequence. The percentage overlap between two repertoires was calculated by dividing the number of shared unique clonotypes by the size of the smaller repertoire. Richness of each repertoire was evaluated using RTK rarefaction, the Chao1 estimator, and Recon v2.1 estimates of unobserved clonotypes. Generation probabilities were computed with OLGA for all TCRbeta clonotypes obtained by the gDNA method from a few donors. This immuneACCESS table, as held by TCRdb, lists in-frame sequences with V and J called but not all clones. Of the missing ones, under half trace to an unresolved V gene in checked studies; the others have no known cause. The DNA was the basis for D and trimming; V, J and clone size are from that table. Recorded for this sample are approximately 2.1 million clones; approximately 93% of them occurred a single time. The top ten clonotypes cover 0.35% to 0.45% of the sample.

The V and J segments used are TRBV29-1 and TRBJ2-5, with the D segment identity uncertain. The J call is in doubt because the DNA end fits TRBJ2-7 better. The TCR sequence derives from a man in his late teens or twenties in good health. Some clones in this sample may be carry-over from other donors' samples. Sequencing was carried out using naive CD4+ T cells from PBMCs. Per the publication, the cell subset or site label means: CD45RA+ positively selected. The CDR3 region reads CSVTASSYEQYF. The DNA sequence reads TGCAGCGTTACGGCGAGCTCCTACGAGCAGTACTTC.